These 21 T cell receptor beta chains share one sample of origin, sequenced in a study of cytomegalovirus exposure and HLA in healthy donors. Some clones are missing from TCRdb's copy, which holds only in-frame ones; the method was immunoSEQ multiplex PCR. The data hold approximately 300,000 clones, with about nine tenths observed a single time. Material: PBMCs. The origin of the receptors is a woman between 18 and 29 years old in good health and CMV-seronegative.

The chain employs TRBV6-5 and TRBJ1-3; D might be TRBD1 (5 bases). The CDR3 runs to 15 residues. The V gene's germline CDR1 is MNHEY and CDR2 SVGAGI. V gave up 6 bases and J gave up 0 bases, with 12 bases separating them. This chain's CDR3 is CASRSGGNSGNTIYF. Written as DNA, the CDR3 is TGTGCCAGCAGATCCGGGGGGAACTCTGGAAACACCATATATTTT.

The chain recombines TRBV2 with TRBJ1-1; D is unresolved. The CDR3 consists of 13 residues. The germline CDR1 and CDR2 sequences are SNHLY and FYNNEI. V shed 4 bases and J shed 11 bases, with 17 bases lying between them. CDR3 in DNA: TGTGCCAGCAGTGCCTTACGGGGATTGGATGCTTTCTTT. Protein product: CASSALRGLDAFF.

This clone was seen just once. The sample holds other DNA sequences that translate to the same CDR3. V gene TRBV7-9 combines with J gene TRBJ2-3, with TRBD2 matching 11 bases. The CDR3 runs to 16 residues. In germline, CDR1 is SEHNR, CDR2 FQNEAQ (reference sequence). Germline trimming cut 1 base from V and 0 bases from J; bases unmatched to any gene: 0. Written as DNA, the CDR3 is TGTGCCAGCAGCTTAGGGACTAGCGGGAGCACAGATACGCAGTATTTT. It specifies CASSLGTSGSTDTQYF.

This clone was counted a single time. The J gene is TRBJ2-7, the V gene TRBV5-4, with 8 bases identical to TRBD2. Germline CDR1 is SGHNT and CDR2 is YYREEE (reference sequence). V lost 2 bases, J lost 4 bases, and 5 bases stayed unmatched. This CDR3 is 14 amino acids long. The chain's CDR3 is CASSLFSGSYEQYF. Written as DNA, the CDR3 is TGTGCCAGCAGCTTATTCAGCGGGAGTTACGAGCAGTACTTC.

The chain employs TRBV5-1 and TRBJ2-2; TRBD1 matches 11 bases. CDR1 is SGHRS and CDR2 is YFSETQ in the germline V gene. CDR3 size: 16 residues. V shed 0 bases and J 5 bases; nucleotides not matched to a gene: 3. The CDR3 loop is CASSLVGTGGTGELFF. CDR3 nucleotides: TGCGCCAGCAGCTTGGTCGGGACAGGGGGTACCGGGGAGCTGTTTTTT.

The rearrangement joins TRBV5-1 to TRBJ2-5; 7 nucleotides line up with TRBD1. J gave up 4 bases and V 3 bases, and 6 bases lay outside the gene matches. The CDR3 is 14 residues long. In germline, CDR1 is SGHRS, CDR2 YFSETQ. Here the CDR3 DNA reads TGCGCCAGCAGCTCCACAGGGGCGGGAGAGACCCAGTACTTC. This codes for CASSSTGAGETQYF.

J is TRBJ1-3 and V is TRBV27; unclear D gene. From germline, CDR1 is MNHEY and CDR2 SMNVEV (reference sequence). V lost 5 bases and J 3 bases, leaving 11 bases between the germline ends. The CDR3 covers 14 residues. The CDR3 DNA reads TGTGCCAGCAGTCTGGGAGGGAGTGGAAACACCATATATTTT. Encoded protein: CASSLGGSGNTIYF.

This clone was observed at least ten times. The CDR3 here is CASSPLAGATGELFF. In DNA form, the CDR3 reads TGTGCCAGCAGCCCGTTAGCGGGGGCCACCGGGGAGCTGTTTTTT. V usage is TRBV7-8 and J usage is TRBJ2-2; 9 bases align to TRBD2. Germline V gene sequence: CDR1 SGHVS, CDR2 FQNEAQ. The length of the CDR3 is 15 residues. J was trimmed by 4 bases and V by 5 bases; bases with no gene match: 5.

This chain joins TRBV13 and TRBJ1-4; perhaps TRBD1 as D (5 bases). The CDR3 extends over 13 amino acids. The germline V and J ends were trimmed by 7 bases and 7 bases, with 13 bases remaining between them. Germline CDR1 and CDR2: PRHDT and FYEKMQ (reference sequence). CDR3 sequence: CASMVRGTEKLFF. The CDR3, as DNA: TGTGCCAGCATGGTAAGGGGAACTGAAAAACTGTTTTTT.

The chain carries TRBV18 and TRBJ1-2, with TRBD1 as a possible D gene (5 bases). This CDR3 contains 12 residues. From germline, CDR1 is KGHSH and CDR2 LQKENI. With 3 bases removed from V and 9 bases from J, the gap between germline ends came to 11 bases. CDR3 protein: CASSPGQGRYTF. In DNA, the CDR3 is TGTGCCAGCTCACCGGGGCAGGGCCGCTACACCTTC. The full variable domain, its missing parts supplied by reference TRBV18 and TRBJ1-2, is NAGVMQNPRHLVRRRGQEARLRCSPMKGHSHVYWYRQLPEEGLKFMVYLQKENIIDESGMPKERFSAEFPKEGPSILRIQQVVRGDSAAYFCASSPGQGRYTFGSGTRLTVV.

V and J are TRBV27 and TRBJ2-7, with D tentatively TRBD2 (6 bases). V shed 3 bases and J shed 2 bases, with 11 bases lying between them. The CDR3 contains 14 residues. Per the germline V gene, CDR1 is MNHEY and CDR2 is SMNVEV (reference sequence). The DNA of the CDR3 is TGTGCCAGCAGTTTGTACGGGAGTCCCTACGAGCAGTACTTC. Its protein is CASSLYGSPYEQYF.

This chain connects TRBV28 to TRBJ1-3; D is unclear. In germline, CDR1 is MDHEN, CDR2 SYDVKM. This CDR3 contains 15 residues. V dropped 2 bases and J dropped 0 bases, with 8 bases sitting between them. CDR3 DNA: TGTGCCAGCAGTTTAATGACACACTCTGGAAACACCATATATTTT. It is translated as CASSLMTHSGNTIYF.

The chain carries TRBV10-3 and TRBJ2-3, with 9 nucleotides matching TRBD1. The CDR3 runs to 14 residues. Germline values: CDR1 ENHRY, CDR2 SYGVKD. The trim removed 10 bases at V and 5 bases at J, leaving 10 bases unmatched. The CDR3 here is CATRQTDRGDTQYF. CDR3 DNA: TGTGCCACCAGACAAACGGACAGGGGAGATACGCAGTATTTT.

The J gene is TRBJ2-7, the V gene TRBV7-8; 9 bases fit TRBD1. V dropped 4 bases and J dropped 4; count of bases not matched to a gene: 8. The CDR3 spans 15 residues. CDR1 is SGHVS and CDR2 is FQNEAQ in the germline V gene. The DNA of the CDR3 is TGTGCCAGCAGCTCCACAGGGGGCCAGTCATACGAGCAGTACTTC. This sequence encodes CASSSTGGQSYEQYF. Variable domain in full (rest from reference TRBV7-8 and TRBJ2-7): GAGVSQSPRYKVAKRGQDVALRCDPISGHVSLFWYQQALGQGPEFLTYFQNEAQLDKSGLPSDRFFAERPEGSVSTLKIQRTQQEDSAVYLCASSSTGGQSYEQYFGPGTRLTVT.

The rearrangement links TRBV2 to TRBJ1-5; D unresolved. Germline V CDR1 and CDR2: SNHLY, FYNNEI. V was clipped by 6 bases and J by 4 bases, with 7 bases between them. The CDR3 covers 12 residues. This CDR3 is CASSSQNQPQHF. CDR3 DNA: TGTGCCAGCAGCTCACAGAATCAGCCCCAGCATTTT.

The chain recombines TRBV29-1 with TRBJ1-2; 8 bases agree with TRBD1. The CDR3 covers 14 residues. The germline V gene encodes CDR1 SQVTM and CDR2 ANQGSEA. Trimming took 7 bases from V and 4 from J; bases not matched to a gene: 11. CDR3 loop: CSAGSAGGVYGYTF. CDR3 in DNA: TGCAGCGCAGGGTCGGCAGGGGGCGTCTATGGCTACACCTTC.

V is TRBV18 and J is TRBJ2-7, with 12 bases identical to TRBD2. The V gene's germline CDR1 is KGHSH and CDR2 LQKENI. The CDR3 extends over 15 amino acids. V lost 3 bases to trimming and J lost 3 bases; unmatched junction nucleotides: 3. CDR3 residues: CASSPGTSGFYEQYF. CDR3 DNA: TGTGCCAGCTCACCCGGGACTAGCGGGTTCTACGAGCAGTACTTC.

The rearrangement links TRBV28 to TRBJ2-7; D gene ambiguous. Trimming took off 2 bases at V and 3 bases at J, with 5 bases between the two ends. The CDR3 spans 12 residues. Germline V lookup: CDR1 MDHEN, CDR2 SYDVKM. The CDR3 DNA reads TGTGCCAGCAGTTTAACAAACTACGAGCAGTACTTC. Translating gives CASSLTNYEQYF.

This clone was seen a single time. The J gene is TRBJ2-7, the V gene TRBV5-1, with a possible D match to TRBD2 (5 bases). The V end lost 0 bases, the J end lost 1 base, and 11 bases lay between the germline ends. CDR3 length equals 15 residues. Germline loops: CDR1 SGHRS, CDR2 YFSETQ. The CDR3 region has the DNA TGCGCCAGCAGCTTGGATCCGGGGTTGTCCTACGAGCAGTACTTC. Its protein product is CASSLDPGLSYEQYF.

V usage is TRBV18 and J usage is TRBJ1-1; the D is unclear. V was pared by 5 bases and J by 3 bases, with 13 bases between. The CDR3 runs 14 residues. Looked up from germline, CDR1 is KGHSH and CDR2 is LQKENI. In nucleotides, the CDR3 is TGTGCCAGCTCAGCGGCCCGGTCAGACACTGAAGCTTTCTTT. Its translation is CASSAARSDTEAFF.

This clone was recorded at least ten times. The V call is TRBV29-1, the J call TRBJ2-3; D ambiguous. V dropped 4 bases and J dropped 9 bases, with 8 bases sitting between them. Germline CDR1 and CDR2: SQVTM and ANQGSEA. The CDR3 spans 10 residues. CDR3 DNA sequence: TGCAGCGTTGCTCAGTTAACGCAGTATTTT. It specifies CSVAQLTQYF.